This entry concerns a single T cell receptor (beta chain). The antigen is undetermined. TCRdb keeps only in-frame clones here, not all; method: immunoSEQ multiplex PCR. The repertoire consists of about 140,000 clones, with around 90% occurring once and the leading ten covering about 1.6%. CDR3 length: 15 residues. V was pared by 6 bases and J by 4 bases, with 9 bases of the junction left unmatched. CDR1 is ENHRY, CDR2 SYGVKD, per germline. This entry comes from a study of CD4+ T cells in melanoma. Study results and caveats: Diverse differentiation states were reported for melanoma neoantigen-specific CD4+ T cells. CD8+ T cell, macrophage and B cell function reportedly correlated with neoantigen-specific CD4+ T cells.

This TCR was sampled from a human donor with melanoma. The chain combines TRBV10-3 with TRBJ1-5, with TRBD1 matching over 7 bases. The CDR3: CAIRNGTDGNQPQHF. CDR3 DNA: TGTGCCATCAGGAACGGGACAGACGGAAATCAGCCCCAGCATTTT.